The 22 T cell receptor beta chains in this list originate from one sample, sequenced in a study of T cell responses to AZD1222 COVID-19 vaccine. The repertoire was sequenced with immunoSEQ multiplex PCR; TCRdb's copy has only in-frame clones and lacks some. Of some 110,000 clones listed, roughly 92% are singletons. The sample here was peripheral blood, taken on day 0 of AZD1222 vaccination. These receptors were taken from an adult in good health.

The chain couples TRBV14 to TRBJ1-1; D not certain. Germline V gives CDR1 SGHDN, CDR2 FVKESK. This CDR3 has 12 amino acids. V was cut by 1 base and J by 3 bases, with 3 bases left in between. The chain's CDR3 is CASSQADTEAFF. CDR3 in DNA: TGTGCCAGCAGCCAAGCAGACACTGAAGCTTTCTTT.

The chain is built from TRBV2 and TRBJ1-5, with D possibly being TRBD1 (6 bases). The ends were cut back, 6 bases at V and 5 bases at J, with 14 bases in the middle. From germline, CDR1 is SNHLY and CDR2 FYNNEI. This CDR3 comprises 14 residues. The CDR3 coding sequence is TGTGCCAGCAGGGAACAGGAGGGGGATCAGCCCCAGCATTTT. As protein: CASREQEGDQPQHF.

V is TRBV9 and J is TRBJ2-1; 8 nucleotides match TRBD1. Germline CDR1 is SGDLS and CDR2 is YYNGEE. The CDR3 is made up of 13 amino acids. J gave up 7 bases and V 3 bases, and 3 bases lay outside the gene matches. The CDR3 spells CASSGRTGNEQFF. The CDR3 coding sequence is TGTGCCAGCAGCGGACGGACAGGGAATGAGCAGTTCTTC.

This clone was observed once. The chain employs TRBV12-5 and TRBJ1-2; tentatively, D is TRBD1 (6 bases). The germline V gene encodes CDR1 LGHNT and CDR2 FRNRAP. V lost 6 bases to trimming and J lost 7 bases, with 15 bases between them. The CDR3 consists of 13 residues. For the CDR3, the DNA is TGTGCTAGTGGCCCCAGTACAGGGTTTGGCTACACCTTC. Protein: CASGPSTGFGYTF.

This clone was seen only once. The chain couples TRBV15 to TRBJ2-7; no clear D gene. The ends were cut back, 0 bases at V and 5 bases at J, with 11 bases in the middle. The CDR3 runs to 14 residues. Germline values: CDR1 LNHNV, CDR2 YYDKDF (reference sequence). CDR3 nucleotides: TGTGCCACCAGCAGAGATGAGAAGCATAACGAGCAGTACGTC. Protein sequence: CATSRDEKHNEQYV.

The chain has TRBV28 and TRBJ2-7; D is unclear. CDR3 length equals 12 residues. V shed 9 bases and J shed 1 base, with 10 bases lying between them. Germline values: CDR1 MDHEN, CDR2 SYDVKM. The CDR3 protein is CASGMASYEQYF. The CDR3 DNA sequence: TGTGCCAGTGGAATGGCATCCTACGAGCAGTACTTC.

The chain couples TRBV25-1 to TRBJ1-1; perhaps TRBD1 as D (5 bases). The germline V gene has CDR1 MGHDK and CDR2 SYGVNS. The CDR3 contains 13 residues. Trimming removed 6 bases from V and 1 base from J, with 9 bases in between. CDR3 sequence reads: CASRKGRNTEAFF. CDR3 nucleotides: TGTGCCAGCAGGAAGGGGAGGAACACTGAAGCTTTCTTT.

This clone appeared once. This chain connects TRBV6-5 to TRBJ1-1; tentative D call: TRBD1 (5 bases). The germline V and J ends were trimmed by 6 bases and 1 base, with 12 bases remaining between them. The CDR3 extends over 14 amino acids. Germline CDR1 reads MNHEY; CDR2 reads SVGAGI. The chain's CDR3 is CASSLGLWNTEAFF. In DNA, the CDR3 is TGTGCCAGCAGCTTGGGACTCTGGAACACTGAAGCTTTCTTT.

This chain connects TRBV15 to TRBJ1-4, with 11 bases fitting TRBD1. CDR3 length: 15 amino acids. The germline V gene encodes CDR1 LNHNV and CDR2 YYDKDF (reference sequence). With 1 base clipped from V and 7 bases from J, the junction kept 2 bases outside the gene matches. DNA of the CDR3: TGTGCCACCAGCAGAGGAGGGACAGGGGGTGAAAAACTGTTTTTT. Its protein product is CATSRGGTGGEKLFF.

This clone was seen just once. The chain joins TRBV9 to TRBJ1-4, with 8 bases aligning to TRBD1. V dropped 1 base and J dropped 8; count of bases not matched to a gene: 1. This CDR3 is built from 13 residues. From germline, CDR1 is SGDLS and CDR2 YYNGEE. CDR3 sequence: CASSVTGGEKLFF. In DNA form, the CDR3 reads TGTGCCAGCAGCGTAACAGGGGGAGAAAAACTGTTTTTT.

CDR3 nucleotide sequence: TGTGCCAGCTCACAGGGACAGATCGTGTACACTGAAGCTTTCTTT. Translation: CASSQGQIVYTEAFF. The chain links TRBV18 to TRBJ1-1; TRBD1 aligns across 7 bases. J gave up 3 bases and V 4 bases, and 8 bases lay outside the gene matches. CDR1 and CDR2 (germline): KGHSH, LQKENI. CDR3 size: 15 residues.

The rearrangement joins TRBV19 to TRBJ1-1; D is undetermined. Trimming left V 8 bases short and J 1 base short, with 14 bases between. Germline V gene data show CDR1 as LNHDA and CDR2 as SQIVND (reference sequence). There are 14 residues in the CDR3. DNA of the CDR3: TGTGCCAGTTCAGAAGGCAGGTCGAACACTGAAGCTTTCTTT. This translates into CASSEGRSNTEAFF. The full variable domain, its missing parts supplied by reference TRBV19 and TRBJ1-1, is DGGITQSPKYLFRKEGQNVTLSCEQNLNHDAMYWYRQDPGQGLRLIYYSQIVNDFQKGDIAEGYSVSREKKESFPLTVTSAQKNPTAFYLCASSEGRSNTEAFFGQGTRLTVV.

CDR3 in DNA: TGTGCCAGCAGTGTGGGCTCCGGCTCCTACAATGAGCAGTTCTTC. It specifies CASSVGSGSYNEQFF. This sequence joins TRBV2 and TRBJ2-1; D not resolved. The CDR3 totals 15 residues. Germline loops: CDR1 SNHLY, CDR2 FYNNEI. Trimming took off 4 bases at V and 0 bases at J, with 10 bases between the two ends.

V is TRBV27 and J is TRBJ1-1; 8 bases agree with TRBD1. V gave up 3 bases and J gave up 4 bases; unmatched junction bases: 4. The CDR3 is made up of 14 amino acids. Germline CDR1 reads MNHEY; CDR2 reads SMNVEV (reference sequence). CDR3 nucleotides: TGTGCCAGCAGTTTGGCAGGGGGCGTCACTGAAGCTTTCTTT. As protein: CASSLAGGVTEAFF.

The chain recombines TRBV3-1 (or the pseudogene TRBV3-2) with TRBJ2-1; TRBD1 matches at 9 bases. Germline V gene data show CDR1 as LGHDT and CDR2 as YNNKEL (reference sequence). CDR3 length equals 18 residues. V was pared by 3 bases and J by 3 bases, with 12 bases of the junction left unmatched. In nucleotides, the CDR3 is TGTGCCAGCAGCCAGCCGGGACAGGGTATTGTTAGCTACAATGAGCAGTTCTTC. Its protein product is CASSQPGQGIVSYNEQFF.

V gene TRBV6-5 combines with J gene TRBJ2-1; D is ambiguous. Per germline, CDR1 MNHEY and CDR2 SVGAGI. V was pared by 6 bases and J by 7 bases, with 10 bases between. This CDR3 is built from 12 residues. The CDR3 nucleotides are TGTGCCAGCAGCCCAGTCGGGAATGAGCAGTTCTTC. Translating gives CASSPVGNEQFF.

The J gene is TRBJ1-3, the V gene TRBV6-6, with unresolved D. The CDR3 totals 17 residues. With 5 bases removed from V and 0 bases from J, the gap between germline ends came to 17 bases. CDR1 is MNHNY, CDR2 SVGAGI, per germline (reference sequence). The CDR3 nucleotides read TGTGCCAGCAGTCCTCTAGACCTTATCTACTCTGGAAACACCATATATTTT. This translates into CASSPLDLIYSGNTIYF.

The chain is built from TRBV21-1 and TRBJ1-1; the D call of TRBD1 is as the table states it, not checked on the DNA. TRBV21-1 is described as a pseudogene. The CDR3 is made up of 14 amino acids. This chain's CDR3 is CASPGQGGNTEAFF. The CDR3 DNA is TGTGCCAGCCCCGGCCAGGGGGGGAACACTGAAGCTTTCTTT.

The chain joins TRBV18 to TRBJ2-2; 7 bases agree with TRBD1. This CDR3 region has 14 residues. Trimming at V came to 6 bases and at J to 3 bases, leaving 4 bases not matched to a gene. The germline V gene encodes CDR1 KGHSH and CDR2 LQKENI. For the CDR3, the DNA is TGTGCCAGCTCTTCCGGGACAGACACCGGGGAGCTGTTTTTT. Translated, it gives CASSSGTDTGELFF.

This clone was found a few times. The rearrangement uses TRBV18 and TRBJ1-2; maybe TRBD1 (5 bases). Germline-derived CDR1 and CDR2 are KGHSH and LQKENI. The CDR3 is 15 residues long. V was shortened by 4 bases and J by 2 bases, with 14 bases between the two germline ends. CDR3 nucleotide sequence: TGTGCCAGCTCACAGGGGAGGGGACGGAACTATGGCTACACCTTC. This sequence encodes CASSQGRGRNYGYTF.

The chain is built from TRBV7-6 and TRBJ1-6, with 9 nucleotides matching TRBD1. J lost 9 bases, V lost 5 bases, and 5 bases had no gene match. The CDR3 spans 14 residues. Germline-derived CDR1 and CDR2 are SGHVS and FNYEAQ. As DNA, the CDR3 is TGTGCCAGCAGCAAGGGACAGGGAGGTTCACCCCTCCACTTT. This sequence encodes CASSKGQGGSPLHF.

The CDR3 spells CASSGEQAINQPQHF. The CDR3 coding sequence is TGTGCCAGCAGTGGTGAACAGGCGATCAATCAGCCCCAGCATTTT. The V call is TRBV2, the J call TRBJ1-5; perhaps TRBD1 as D (5 bases). V was shortened by 4 bases and J by 3 bases, with 13 bases between the two germline ends. Germline CDR1 is SNHLY and CDR2 is FYNNEI. CDR3 length: 15 amino acids.